The 13 T cell receptor beta chains in this list originate from one sample, sequenced in a study of cytomegalovirus exposure and HLA in healthy donors. The PCR used 60 Vbeta and 13 Jbeta primers. Assay: immunoSEQ multiplex PCR; the TCRdb copy retains only in-frame clones and omits some. The profile covers about 150,000 clones, with 60% to 80% appearing a single time and about 10% taken by the ten largest. Sequencing input: PBMCs. The source is a young man in good health and CMV-seropositive.

This sequence joins TRBV19 and TRBJ1-2; 7 bases match TRBD1. The trim removed 9 bases at V and 5 bases at J, leaving 6 bases unmatched. The germline V gene encodes CDR1 LNHDA and CDR2 SQIVND (reference sequence). This CDR3 is 12 amino acids long. The CDR3 protein is CASRGEEYGYTF. In nucleotides, the CDR3 is TGTGCCAGCAGGGGGGAGGAGTATGGCTACACCTTC. The entire variable domain, with the rest obtained from reference TRBV19 and TRBJ1-2, is as follows: DGGITQSPKYLFRKEGQNVTLSCEQNLNHDAMYWYRQDPGQGLRLIYYSQIVNDFQKGDIAEGYSVSREKKESFPLTVTSAQKNPTAFYLCASRGEEYGYTFGSGTRLTVV.

The CDR3 DNA reads as TGTGCCAGCAGTGATACGGGACAGCCCCAAGAGACCCAGTACTTC. As protein: CASSDTGQPQETQYF. The gene calls are TRBV2 and TRBJ2-5, with 7 bases that match TRBD1. The CDR3 consists of 15 residues. With 3 bases clipped from V and 1 base from J, the junction kept 5 bases outside the gene matches. The V gene's germline CDR1 is SNHLY and CDR2 FYNNEI.

The chain recombines TRBV5-4 with TRBJ2-7, with 12 bases identical to TRBD2. Germline assignment: CDR1 SGHNT and CDR2 YYREEE (reference sequence). This CDR3 is 16 amino acids long. The junction had 8 bases not matched to a gene; V was cut back by 0 bases and J by 7 bases. As DNA, the CDR3 is TGTGCCAGCAGCTTGGCCGCGGAGCTAGCGGGAGGGGAGCAGTACTTC. Translating it yields CASSLAAELAGGEQYF.

The chain combines TRBV7-2 with TRBJ2-7; D might be TRBD1 (5 bases). The V gene lost 1 base and the J gene lost 5 bases, with 15 bases spanning the gap. There are 15 residues in the CDR3. Per the germline V gene, CDR1 is SGHTA and CDR2 is FQGNSA. Written as DNA, the CDR3 is TGTGCCAGCAGCTTAGTTTGGGCAGGGTTTGACGAGCAGTACTTC. Translated: CASSLVWAGFDEQYF.

This sequence joins TRBV29-1 and TRBJ2-1, with D hard to call. This CDR3 comprises 14 residues. V was cut by 0 bases and J by 1 base, with 7 bases left in between. Germline V gene sequence: CDR1 SQVTM, CDR2 ANQGSEA. For the CDR3, the DNA is TGCAGCGTTGAAGAAAGCCCTTCCTACAATGAGCAGTTCTTC. This translates into CSVEESPSYNEQFF.

This clone was detected only once. V usage is TRBV29-1 and J usage is TRBJ1-1; D is ambiguous. CDR1 is SQVTM and CDR2 is ANQGSEA in the germline V gene. Trimming took off 2 bases at V and 1 base at J, with 11 bases between the two ends. This CDR3 spans 14 amino acids. The CDR3 here is CSVENKYRNTEAFF. As DNA, the CDR3 is TGCAGCGTTGAAAATAAGTACAGGAACACTGAAGCTTTCTTT.

The V and J genes are TRBV5-5 and TRBJ1-5; D possibly corresponds to TRBD1 (5 bases). Trimming left V 1 base short and J 1 base short, with 12 bases between. The CDR3 is 16 residues long. CDR1 SGHKS and CDR2 YYEKEE come from the germline V gene (reference sequence). This CDR3 reads CASSLSGWGSNQPQHF. CDR3 DNA sequence: TGTGCCAGCAGCTTGTCAGGGTGGGGAAGCAATCAGCCCCAGCATTTT.

The chain combines TRBV29-1 with TRBJ2-7; 7 bases match TRBD1. Germline CDR1 reads SQVTM; CDR2 reads ANQGSEA. Trimming at V came to 5 bases and at J to 3 bases, leaving 10 bases not matched to a gene. The CDR3 totals 14 residues. CDR3 in DNA: TGCAGCGTTAAACTACCGGGACAGCACTACGAGCAGTACTTC. It codes for CSVKLPGQHYEQYF.

The V call is TRBV28, the J call TRBJ1-2; D ambiguous. CDR3 length equals 10 residues. Trimming took off 10 bases at V and 6 bases at J, with 9 bases between the two ends. Germline V gene data show CDR1 as MDHEN and CDR2 as SYDVKM. CDR3 sequence reads: CATQQNGYTF. The CDR3 DNA sequence: TGTGCCACCCAACAGAATGGCTACACCTTC.

J is TRBJ2-7 and V is TRBV11-1, with 8 bases aligning to TRBD2. Per germline, CDR1 SGHAT and CDR2 FQDESV (reference sequence). The CDR3 runs to 15 residues. Losses at the gene ends were 4 bases for V and 2 bases for J; bases not matched to a gene: 7. In nucleotides, the CDR3 is TGTGCCAGCAGCTCCACCGGCGGGGGGACCTACGAGCAGTACTTC. Its protein product is CASSSTGGGTYEQYF.

This clone was detected a few times. This chain uses TRBV5-1 with TRBJ2-7; 7 positions match TRBD2. With 6 bases clipped from V and 3 bases from J, the junction kept 12 bases outside the gene matches. Germline-derived CDR1 and CDR2 are SGHRS and YFSETQ. The CDR3 has 15 amino acids. CDR3: CASNPGAGGSYEQYF. DNA of the CDR3: TGCGCCAGCAACCCTGGCGCCGGCGGGAGCTACGAGCAGTACTTC.

V is TRBV9 and J is TRBJ2-1; the match to TRBD2 covers 10 bases. Germline CDR1 and CDR2: SGDLS and YYNGEE. The CDR3 is made up of 18 amino acids. Losses at the gene ends were 4 bases for V and 3 bases for J; bases not matched to a gene: 13. The CDR3 DNA reads as TGTGCCAGCAGCCATGGGGGGGTAGCGGGAGGCGGCTACAATGAGCAGTTCTTC. Protein product: CASSHGGVAGGGYNEQFF.

V usage is TRBV19 and J usage is TRBJ2-3, with D maybe TRBD2 (5 bases). The germline V and J ends were trimmed by 1 base and 6 bases, with 14 bases remaining between them. The CDR3 length is 15 residues. Germline assignment: CDR1 LNHDA and CDR2 SQIVND (reference sequence). Written as DNA, the CDR3 is TGTGCCAGTAGTATAGTTACCGGGATTACCGATACGCAGTATTTT. Translation gives CASSIVTGITDTQYF.